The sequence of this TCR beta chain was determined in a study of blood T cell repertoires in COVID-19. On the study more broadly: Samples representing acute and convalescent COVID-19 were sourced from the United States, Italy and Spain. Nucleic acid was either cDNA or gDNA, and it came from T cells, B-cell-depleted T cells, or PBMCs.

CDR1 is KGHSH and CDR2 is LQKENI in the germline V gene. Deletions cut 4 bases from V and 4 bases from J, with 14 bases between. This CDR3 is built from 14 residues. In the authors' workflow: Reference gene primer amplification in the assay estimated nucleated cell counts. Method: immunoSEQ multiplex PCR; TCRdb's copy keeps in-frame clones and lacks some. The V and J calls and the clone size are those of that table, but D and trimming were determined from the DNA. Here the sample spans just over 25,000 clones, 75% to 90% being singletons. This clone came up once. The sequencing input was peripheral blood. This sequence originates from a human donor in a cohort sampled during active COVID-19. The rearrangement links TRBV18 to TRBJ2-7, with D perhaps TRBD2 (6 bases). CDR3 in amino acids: CASSLGGTSYEQYF. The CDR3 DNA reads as TGTGCCAGCTCACTTGGAGGGACGTCGTACGAGCAGTACTTC. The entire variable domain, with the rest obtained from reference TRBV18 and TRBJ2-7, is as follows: NAGVMQNPRHLVRRRGQEARLRCSPMKGHSHVYWYRQLPEEGLKFMVYLQKENIIDESGMPKERFSAEFPKEGPSILRIQQVVRGDSAAYFCASSLGGTSYEQYFGPGTRLTVT.